The 3 T cell receptor beta chains reported below all come from one sample, sequenced in a study of T cell changes during pregnancy in multiple sclerosis. The method was immunoSEQ multiplex PCR; TCRdb's version includes in-frame clones alone and lacks a portion of them. The sample includes 25,000 to 30,000 clones, under 90% of them seen just once. The source was CD4+ T cells from peripheral blood mononuclear cells, collected in the first trimester of pregnancy. The receptors shown here come from a female donor in good health, enrolled as a control in a pregnancy study.

The chain recombines TRBV28 with TRBJ2-7, with 7 bases aligning to TRBD1. The junction had 6 bases not matched to a gene; V was cut back by 5 bases and J by 2 bases. Germline CDR1 reads MDHEN; CDR2 reads SYDVKM. This CDR3 spans 14 amino acids. The CDR3 reads CASSPQTGTYEQYF. The CDR3 nucleotides are TGTGCCAGCAGTCCCCAGACAGGGACCTACGAGCAGTACTTC.

This chain joins TRBV7-3 and TRBJ2-3, with a weak D call TRBD1 (6 bases). The CDR3 has 15 residues. The V gene's germline CDR1 is SGHTA and CDR2 FQGTGA. V was clipped by 2 bases and J by 5 bases, with 14 bases between them. CDR3: CASSLEAGVGDTQYF. The CDR3 region has the DNA TGTGCCAGCAGCTTAGAGGCAGGGGTCGGAGATACGCAGTATTTT. The full variable domain, rest sourced from reference TRBV7-3 and TRBJ2-3, is GAGVSQTPSNKVTEKGKYVELRCDPISGHTALYWYRQSLGQGPEFLIYFQGTGAADDSGLPNDRFFAVRPEGSVSTLKIQRTERGDSAVYLCASSLEAGVGDTQYFGPGTRLTVL.

V usage is TRBV19 and J usage is TRBJ2-5, with D possibly matching TRBD1 (6 bases). The CDR3 extends over 13 amino acids. CDR1 LNHDA and CDR2 SQIVND come from the germline V gene (reference sequence). V was shortened by 3 bases and J by 3 bases, with 8 bases between the two germline ends. The CDR3 spells CASSMDSEETQYF. The CDR3 DNA follows: TGTGCCAGTAGTATGGACAGTGAAGAGACCCAGTACTTC.